This T cell receptor beta chain was retrieved from a study of cytomegalovirus exposure and HLA in healthy donors. Study-wide points: The TCR clusters that emerged in the first cohort tended, a later analysis found, to co-occur in the 95 to 150 validation repertoires. Researchers reported that three CMV-associated chains were confirmed in vitro as CMV antigen-specific.

This table comes from immunoSEQ multiplex PCR, and its TCRdb copy is limited to in-frame clones, with some not included. The sample holds roughly 75,000 clones, roughly 95% seen once. The trim removed 10 bases at V and 3 bases at J, leaving 3 bases unmatched. Germline lookup yields CDR1 SNHLY and CDR2 FYNNEI. The CDR3 contains 13 residues. This clone was found once. Antigen: not known. The sample comprised PBMCs. The chain has TRBV2 and TRBJ2-1, with TRBD2 matching over 10 bases. The sequence came from a woman between 18 and 29 years old in good health and CMV-seropositive. CDR3: CATLAGGYNEQFF. The CDR3 coding sequence is TGTGCCACCTTAGCGGGGGGCTACAATGAGCAGTTCTTC.